This TCR beta chain was documented in a study of beta chain features in type 1 diabetes. Expressed TCRB transcripts were sequenced because the entire RNA isolate underwent reverse transcription. The assay was immunoSEQ multiplex PCR, and TCRdb's table has in-frame clones only and misses some. Among tens of thousands of clones listed, about 68% were seen once. Remarks on this clone: The antigen remains unidentified.

General study findings and limits: In these data, an HLA type influence on TCRB rearrangement remained unresolved. Shortening of TCRB CDR3s, moderate but significant, appeared in all four CD4+ subsets of Type 1 diabetes patients.

Trimming left V 1 base short and J 4 bases short, with 16 bases between. The CDR3 is made up of 16 amino acids. Germline values: CDR1 MNHNS, CDR2 SASEGT. This sequence joins TRBV6-1 and TRBJ1-2; D unresolved. The receptor was isolated from a man under 40 with type 1 diabetes. Some clones in this sample may be carry-over from other donors' samples. The specimen was Tregs from blood. CDR3 sequence: CASSEGGGSLAYGYTF. For the CDR3, the DNA is TGTGCCAGCAGTGAAGGCGGAGGGAGCTTGGCCTATGGCTACACCTTC.